What follows are 14 T cell receptor beta chains derived from one specimen sequenced in a study of T cells expressing NK-cell markers. TCRdb reanalyzed the 5' RACE reads and collapses them to one entry per CDR3 protein, without DNA. The sample has around 110,000 distinct CDR3 sequences. Sequencing was performed on blood T cells: a sorted CD56 or NKG2C T cell subset, CD4+ or CD8+ T cells, or bulk PBMC T cells (not recorded which). The receptors shown here come from a woman aged 18 to 69 in good health.

The CDR3 sequence is CASSLDRLETQYF. The rearrangement joins TRBV7-3 to TRBJ2-5; TCRdb selects TRBD1, and the lack of DNA leaves this call unchecked. This CDR3 has 13 amino acids. The germline CDR1 and CDR2 sequences are SGHTA and FQGTGA.

This sequence joins TRBV3-1 and TRBJ1-1; TCRdb picks TRBD1, but there is no DNA to check that call. This CDR3 region has 16 residues. In germline, CDR1 is LGHDT, CDR2 YNNKEL (reference sequence). This chain's CDR3 is CASSVDRGSPNTEAFF.

The gene calls are TRBV29-1 and TRBJ2-1. Looked up from germline, CDR1 is SQVTM and CDR2 is ANQGSEA. This CDR3 region has 13 residues. The CDR3 loop is CSVFQASYNEQFF.

The V gene is TRBV19, the J gene TRBJ1-1; without DNA, the TCRdb call of TRBD1 cannot be checked. This CDR3 contains 15 residues. The germline CDR1 and CDR2 sequences are LNHDA and SQIVND (reference sequence). CDR3 amino acids: CASSIAGRGLTEAFF.

The gene calls are TRBV20-1 and TRBJ1-2. CDR3 length: 13 amino acids. Germline V gene data show CDR1 as DFQATT and CDR2 as SNEGSKA (reference sequence). The chain's CDR3 is CSARGQGPGGYTF.

The chain links TRBV24-1 to TRBJ2-1; there is no DNA to check the TCRdb D call of TRBD2. The CDR3 sequence is 17 residues long. In germline, CDR1 is KGHDR, CDR2 SFDVKD. CDR3 loop: CATSDPTSGPSYNEQFF.

The chain has TRBV3-1 and TRBJ2-2. The CDR3 is 16 amino acids. Germline lookup yields CDR1 LGHDT and CDR2 YNNKEL (reference sequence). Here the CDR3 reads CASSQYYSTNTGELFF.

The chain recombines TRBV7-2 with TRBJ2-3. The germline gives CDR1 SGHTA, CDR2 FQGNSA. The CDR3 loop spans 13 amino acids. CDR3 amino acids: CASSLVLPDTQYF.

V is TRBV20-1 and J is TRBJ1-1. In germline, CDR1 is DFQATT, CDR2 SNEGSKA (reference sequence). The CDR3 is made up of 11 amino acids. CDR3 loop: CSAREEGGAFF.

The chain couples TRBV6-4 to TRBJ2-6; without DNA, the TCRdb call of TRBD1 cannot be checked. Germline V gives CDR1 MRHNA, CDR2 SNTAGT. The CDR3 loop spans 20 amino acids. The CDR3 sequence: CASRNRPGPTLFSGANVLTF.

This chain uses TRBV14 with TRBJ1-5. This CDR3 contains 12 residues. Germline CDR1 SGHDN, CDR2 FVKESK. The CDR3 loop reads CASSSGEQPQHF.

The rearrangement uses TRBV24-1 and TRBJ2-2. From germline, CDR1 is KGHDR and CDR2 SFDVKD. The CDR3 has 11 residues. CDR3 loop: CATSETGELFF.

The chain uses TRBV12-3 or TRBV12-4 and TRBJ2-2; no DNA is available, so the TRBD1 call from TCRdb remains unchecked. The CDR3 length is 15 residues. The CDR3 protein is CASSSGTGYTGELFF.

The CDR3 protein is CASSVLAGGPYIQYF. The chain recombines TRBV9 with TRBJ2-4; TCRdb calls TRBD2, which cannot be checked without DNA. Germline V gene sequence: CDR1 SGDLS, CDR2 YYNGEE. The CDR3 totals 15 residues.